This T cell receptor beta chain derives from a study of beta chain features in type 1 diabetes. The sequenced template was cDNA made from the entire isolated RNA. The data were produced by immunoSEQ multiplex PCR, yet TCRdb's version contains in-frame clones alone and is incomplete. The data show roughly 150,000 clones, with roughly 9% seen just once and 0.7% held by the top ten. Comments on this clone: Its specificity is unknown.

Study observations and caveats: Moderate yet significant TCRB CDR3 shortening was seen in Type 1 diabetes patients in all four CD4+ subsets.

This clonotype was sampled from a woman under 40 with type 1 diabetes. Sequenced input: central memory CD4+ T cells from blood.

The CDR3 is CASSVGLFNEQFF. CDR3 in DNA: TGTGCCAGCAGCGTAGGACTCTTCAATGAGCAGTTCTTC. V usage is TRBV9 and J usage is TRBJ2-1; D remains ambiguous. The ends were cut back, 0 bases at V and 6 bases at J, with 7 bases in the middle. Germline V gene data show CDR1 as SGDLS and CDR2 as YYNGEE. There are 13 residues in the CDR3.